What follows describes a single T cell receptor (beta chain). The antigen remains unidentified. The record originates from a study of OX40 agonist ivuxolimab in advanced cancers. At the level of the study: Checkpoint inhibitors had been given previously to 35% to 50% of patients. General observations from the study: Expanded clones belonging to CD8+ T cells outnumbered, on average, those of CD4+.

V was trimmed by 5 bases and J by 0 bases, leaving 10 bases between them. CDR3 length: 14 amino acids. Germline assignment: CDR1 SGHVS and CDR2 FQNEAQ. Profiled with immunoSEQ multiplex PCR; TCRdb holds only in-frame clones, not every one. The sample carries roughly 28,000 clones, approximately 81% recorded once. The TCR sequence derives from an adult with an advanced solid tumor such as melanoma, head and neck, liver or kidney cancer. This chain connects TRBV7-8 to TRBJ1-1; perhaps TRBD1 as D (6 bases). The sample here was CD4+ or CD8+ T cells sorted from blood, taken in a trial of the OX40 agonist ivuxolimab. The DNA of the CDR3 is TGTGCCAGCAGCGTGGGACAATTGAACACTGAAGCTTTCTTT. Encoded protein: CASSVGQLNTEAFF.